This TCR beta chain emerged from a study of PD-1 blockade in mismatch repair-deficient tumors (dated by TCRdb to the late 2010s). In terms of the full investigation: The trial enrolled under 90 consecutive patients with roughly 11 mismatch repair-deficient cancer types between 2013 and 2016, all previously treated and progressing. Tumor-associated T cell clones were tracked in the peripheral blood of patients responding to PD-1 blockade by deep sequencing of TCR CDR3 regions.

What the authors observed across the whole study: Tumor-resident clones, often undetectable in blood before treatment, expanded rapidly after pembrolizumab and then contracted, generally before radiologic responses.

V loses 1 base at its end and J loses 2 bases; junction bases beyond the gene matches: 2. According to the germline V gene (reference sequence), CDR1 reads LNHDA and CDR2 reads SQIVND. The CDR3 contains 14 residues, cysteine and phenylalanine counted. The DNA shown is the 42-base CDR3, in frame from base 1. Receptor libraries were prepared by the immunoSEQ multiplex PCR assay. What TCRdb holds here is the immuneACCESS table cut down to in-frame rearrangements. Part of the clones is not present; checked against another copy, under half of the missing clones reflect an unresolved V gene, and the others are unexplained. For this sample the table gives approximately 100,000 clones, of which 82% were detected only once. Of the sample, roughly 6.3% falls within the top ten clones. This clone is described as medium-sized (0.01 to 0.1%). Its antigen is currently not known. Base qualities are not recorded, but no much larger clone differs from it by a single base.

For each enrolled patient, mismatch repair deficiency was established using either polymerase chain reaction or immunohistochemistry. TCR sequencing was carried out for three patients who responded to pembrolizumab therapy. Pembrolizumab PD-1 blockade was prospectively tested in advanced mismatch repair-deficient cancers, regardless of tissue of origin, in the phase II trial. Peripheral blood T cell samples were collected serially, before PD-1 blockade began and at several time points afterward. Blood sampling times were expressed in weeks after the first pembrolizumab dose. This receptor was obtained from an adult with mismatch repair-deficient cancer. The receptor chain draws on TRBV19 and TRBJ2-7, with 7 junctional bases fitting TRBD1. This material consisted of peripheral blood, taken about 36 weeks after starting pembrolizumab. The DNA is TGTGCCAGTAGTATAGTGGACAGGACCTACGAGCAGTACTTC. It translates to CASSIVDRTYEQYF. This CDR3, with the reference TRBV19 and TRBJ2-7 proteins standing in past its ends, gives the full variable domain DGGITQSPKYLFRKEGQNVTLSCEQNLNHDAMYWYRQDPGQGLRLIYYSQIVNDFQKGDIAEGYSVSREKKESFPLTVTSAQKNPTAFYLCASSIVDRTYEQYFGPGTRLTVT.